The TCR beta chain under discussion was sequenced for a study of breast tumors, draining lymph nodes, adjacent tissues. In TCRdb, the multiplex PCR reads were re-called with MiXCR into one record per CDR3 protein. The sample carries roughly 16,000 distinct CDR3 sequences, less than 75% recorded once. The CDR3 runs to 14 residues. CDR1 and CDR2 from the germline V gene are SNHLY and FYNNEI. V shed 6 bases and J shed 1 base, with 9 bases lying between them. Whole-study results and caveats: Luminal-like breast cancer showed significantly greater tumor-nontumor repertoire similarity than basal-like breast cancer did. Tumors had less TCR diversity than lymph nodes, more than nontumor tissue. That most tumor T cells come from lymph nodes remained unproven. The data were judged consistent with most tumor T cells coming from lymph node and expanding in tumor.

Concerning this clonotype itself: Its antigen remains unknown.

Sequences were obtained from tumor-adjacent breast tissue. The chain employs TRBV2 and TRBJ2-2; D possibly corresponds to TRBD2 (6 bases). This receptor was identified in a female donor with breast cancer. Some clones in this sample may be carry-over from other donors' samples. The CDR3 sequence is CASRTSRNTGELFF. CDR3 DNA: TGTGCCAGCAGAACTAGCAGGAACACCGGGGAGCTGTTTTTT.